These 8 T cell receptor beta chains share one sample of origin, sequenced in a study of CD8+ T cells in alopecia areata (dated by TCRdb to the late 2010s). Library method: the immunoSEQ multiplex PCR assay. For TCR sequencing, RNA was extracted from every sample and reverse transcribed into cDNA to serve as template. TCRdb mirrors the immuneACCESS table, restricted to in-frame sequences. Some clones are absent from its copies; in checked studies, under half trace to an unresolved V gene, and the reason for the others is unknown. This sample holds 75,000 to 100,000 clones; nearly 45% were observed only once. 0.75% to 0.9% of the sample is held by the ten biggest clonotypes. What was sequenced was CD4+ T cells sorted from blood. The source of these receptors is a human donor with alopecia areata.

A few counts support this clone. Additional DNA sequences in this sample encode the identical CDR3. The J gene is TRBJ2-1, the V gene TRBV28, with a weak D call TRBD2 (5 bases). The CDR3 sequence is 12 residues long. Germline CDR1 and CDR2: MDHEN and SYDVKM. V was shortened by 1 base and J by 7 bases, with 5 bases between the two germline ends. The CDR3 loop is CASSLSGNEQFF. The CDR3 region has the DNA TGTGCCAGCAGTTTATCGGGGAATGAGCAGTTCTTC.

The chain carries TRBV11-2 and TRBJ2-7; possibly TRBD1 for D (6 bases). Germline V gene data show CDR1 as SGHAT and CDR2 as FQNNGV. CDR3 length: 11 residues. Between the trimmed V and J ends, which lost 8 bases and 2 bases, there was a span of 7 bases. The DNA for the CDR3 is TGTGCCAGCGGACAGACCTACGAGCAGTACTTC. Amino acids: CASGQTYEQYF.

This chain uses TRBV7-9 with TRBJ2-7; D uncertain. The ends were cut back, 1 base at V and 6 bases at J, with 16 bases in the middle. The germline V gene has CDR1 SEHNR and CDR2 FQNEAQ (reference sequence). The CDR3 extends over 15 amino acids. The CDR3 sequence is CASSLEDGPRAEQYF. The CDR3 nucleotides read TGTGCCAGCAGCTTAGAGGACGGTCCAAGGGCCGAGCAGTACTTC.

The chain's CDR3 is CASPLTSGAAPPEQYF. As DNA, the CDR3 is TGTGCCTCACCGCTAACTAGCGGGGCCGCCCCACCCGAGCAGTACTTC. The rearrangement uses TRBV30 and TRBJ2-7; TRBD2 matches at 10 bases. The CDR3 is 16 amino acids. V shed 7 bases, J shed 6 bases, and the junction held 18 bases outside the gene matches. The germline V gene encodes CDR1 GTSNPN and CDR2 SVGIG (reference sequence).

This clone was detected a few times. Other DNA sequences within the sample encode an identical CDR3. Here the CDR3 reads CSVAGTQETQYF. CDR3 sequence (DNA): TGCAGCGTTGCAGGGACCCAAGAGACCCAGTACTTC. The rearrangement joins TRBV29-1 to TRBJ2-5; D is tentatively TRBD1 or TRBD2 (5 bases each). The V gene's germline CDR1 is SQVTM and CDR2 ANQGSEA. This CDR3 contains 12 residues. Trimming took 4 bases from V and 1 from J, leaving 7 bases between them.

The chain is built from TRBV4-1 and TRBJ2-1, with 9 bases fitting TRBD1. This CDR3 has 17 amino acids. The J segment lost 9 bases and the V segment lost 0 bases, leaving 12 bases of the junction unmatched. Germline loops: CDR1 MGHRA, CDR2 YSYEKL. The CDR3, as DNA: TGCGCCAGCAGCCAAGAATTTTGGGACAGGGAGGAGGGTGAGCAGTTCTTC. It is translated as CASSQEFWDREEGEQFF.

As concerns this clone: The sample contains more than one DNA sequence encoding this CDR3. V usage is TRBV7-2 and J usage is TRBJ2-6; possible D gene TRBD2, 5 bases. CDR3 length: 13 residues. V lost 8 bases and J lost 0, with 5 bases in between. CDR1 is SGHTA and CDR2 is FQGNSA in the germline V gene. CDR3 DNA: TGTGCCAGCCGGGACTCTGGGGCCAACGTCCTGACTTTC. Translating gives CASRDSGANVLTF.

V is TRBV6-6 and J is TRBJ2-1, with D unresolved. The CDR3 is made up of 13 amino acids. Germline V CDR1 and CDR2: MNHNY, SVGAGI (reference sequence). Trimming took off 0 bases at V and 12 bases at J, with 12 bases between the two ends. As DNA, the CDR3 is TGTGCCAGCAGTTACTCGAAAGAGCTGGGGCAGTTCTTC. Its protein product is CASSYSKELGQFF.